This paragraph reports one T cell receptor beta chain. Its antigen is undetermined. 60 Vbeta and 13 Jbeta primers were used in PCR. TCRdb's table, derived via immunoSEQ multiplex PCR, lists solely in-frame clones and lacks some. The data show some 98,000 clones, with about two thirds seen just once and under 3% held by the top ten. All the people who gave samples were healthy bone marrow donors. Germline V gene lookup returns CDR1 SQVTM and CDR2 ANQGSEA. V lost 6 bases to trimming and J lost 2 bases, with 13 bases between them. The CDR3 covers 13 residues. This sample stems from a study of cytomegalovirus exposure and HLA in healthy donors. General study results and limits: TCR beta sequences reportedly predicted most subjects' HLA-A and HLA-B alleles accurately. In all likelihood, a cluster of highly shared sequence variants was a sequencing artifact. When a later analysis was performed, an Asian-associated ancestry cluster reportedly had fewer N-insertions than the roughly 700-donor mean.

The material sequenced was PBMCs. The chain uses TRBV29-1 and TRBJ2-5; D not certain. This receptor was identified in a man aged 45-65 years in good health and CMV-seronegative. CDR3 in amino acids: CSVAGVQQETQYF. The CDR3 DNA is TGCAGCGTAGCCGGAGTCCAGCAAGAGACCCAGTACTTC.